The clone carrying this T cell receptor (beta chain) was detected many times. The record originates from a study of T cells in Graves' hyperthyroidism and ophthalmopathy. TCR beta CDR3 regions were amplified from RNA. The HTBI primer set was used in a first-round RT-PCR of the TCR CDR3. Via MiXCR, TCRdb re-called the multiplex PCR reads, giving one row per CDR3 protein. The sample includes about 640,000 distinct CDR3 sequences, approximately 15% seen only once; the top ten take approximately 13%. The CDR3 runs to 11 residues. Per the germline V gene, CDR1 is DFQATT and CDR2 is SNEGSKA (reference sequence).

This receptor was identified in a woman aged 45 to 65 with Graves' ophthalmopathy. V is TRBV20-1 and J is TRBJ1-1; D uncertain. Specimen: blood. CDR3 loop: CMCSRNTEAFF. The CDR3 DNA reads TGCATGTGTTCCAGGAACACTGAAGCTTTCTTT.